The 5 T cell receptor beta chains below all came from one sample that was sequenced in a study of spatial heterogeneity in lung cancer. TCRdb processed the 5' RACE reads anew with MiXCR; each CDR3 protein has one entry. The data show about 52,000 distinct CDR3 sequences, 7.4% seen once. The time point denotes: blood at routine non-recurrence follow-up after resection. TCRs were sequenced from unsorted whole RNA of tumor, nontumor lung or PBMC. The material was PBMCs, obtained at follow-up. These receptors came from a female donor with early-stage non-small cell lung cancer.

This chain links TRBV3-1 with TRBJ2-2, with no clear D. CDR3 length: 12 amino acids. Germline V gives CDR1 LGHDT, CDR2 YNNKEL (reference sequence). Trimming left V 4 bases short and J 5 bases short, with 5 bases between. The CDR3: CASSLTTGELFF. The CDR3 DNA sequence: TGTGCCAGCAGCCTGACTACCGGGGAGCTGTTTTTT.

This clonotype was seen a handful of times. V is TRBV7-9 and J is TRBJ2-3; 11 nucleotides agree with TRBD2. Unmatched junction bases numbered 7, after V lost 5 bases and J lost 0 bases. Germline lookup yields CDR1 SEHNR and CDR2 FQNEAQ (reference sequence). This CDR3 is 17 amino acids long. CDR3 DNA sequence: TGTGCCAGCAGCCCCCGACTAGCGGGGATGAGCACAGATACGCAGTATTTT. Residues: CASSPRLAGMSTDTQYF.

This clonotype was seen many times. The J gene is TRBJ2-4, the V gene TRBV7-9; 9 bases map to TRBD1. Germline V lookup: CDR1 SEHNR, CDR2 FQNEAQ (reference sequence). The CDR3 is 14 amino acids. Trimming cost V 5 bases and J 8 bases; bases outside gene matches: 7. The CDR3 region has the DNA TGTGCCAGCAGCCAATCACAGGGGGCGGACATTCAGTACTTC. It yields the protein CASSQSQGADIQYF.

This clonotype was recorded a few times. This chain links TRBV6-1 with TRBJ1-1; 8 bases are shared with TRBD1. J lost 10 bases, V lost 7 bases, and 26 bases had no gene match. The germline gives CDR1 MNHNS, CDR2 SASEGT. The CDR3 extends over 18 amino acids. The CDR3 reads CASNDNSDWGVRGLGAFF. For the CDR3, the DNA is TGTGCCAGCAATGATAACTCTGACTGGGGCGTCAGGGGGCTCGGAGCTTTCTTT.

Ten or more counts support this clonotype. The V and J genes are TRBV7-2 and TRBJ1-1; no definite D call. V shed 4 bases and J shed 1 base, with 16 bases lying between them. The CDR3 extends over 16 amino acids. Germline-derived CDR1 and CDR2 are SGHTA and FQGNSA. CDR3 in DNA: TGTGCCAGCAGCTGGGTCCTTAGTCCAGGGAACACTGAAGCTTTCTTT. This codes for CASSWVLSPGNTEAFF.